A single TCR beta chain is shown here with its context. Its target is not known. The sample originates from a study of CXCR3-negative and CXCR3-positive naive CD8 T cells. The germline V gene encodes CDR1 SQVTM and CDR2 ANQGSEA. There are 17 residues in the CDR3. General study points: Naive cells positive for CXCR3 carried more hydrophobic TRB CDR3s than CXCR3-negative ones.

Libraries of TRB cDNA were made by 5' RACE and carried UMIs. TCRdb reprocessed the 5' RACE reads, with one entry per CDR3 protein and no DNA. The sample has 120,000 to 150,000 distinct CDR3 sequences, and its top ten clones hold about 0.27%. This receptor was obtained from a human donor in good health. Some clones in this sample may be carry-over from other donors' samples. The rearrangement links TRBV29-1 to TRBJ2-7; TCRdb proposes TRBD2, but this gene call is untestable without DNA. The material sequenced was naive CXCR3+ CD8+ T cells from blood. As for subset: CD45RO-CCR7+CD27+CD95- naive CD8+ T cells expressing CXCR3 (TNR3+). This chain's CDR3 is CSVLGVGPSHWGDEQYF.